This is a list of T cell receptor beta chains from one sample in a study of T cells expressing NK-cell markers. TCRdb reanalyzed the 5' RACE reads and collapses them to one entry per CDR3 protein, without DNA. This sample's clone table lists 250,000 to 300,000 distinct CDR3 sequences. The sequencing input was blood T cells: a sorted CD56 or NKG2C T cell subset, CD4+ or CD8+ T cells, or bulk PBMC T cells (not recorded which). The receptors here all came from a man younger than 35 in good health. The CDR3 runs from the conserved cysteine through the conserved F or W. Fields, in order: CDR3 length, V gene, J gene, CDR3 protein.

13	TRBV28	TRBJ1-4	CASSSQDREKLFF
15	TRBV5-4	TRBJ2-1	CASSLGVTSENEQFF
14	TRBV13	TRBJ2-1	CASRHKGGAWEQFF
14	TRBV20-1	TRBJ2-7	CSAHLDRTDYEQYF
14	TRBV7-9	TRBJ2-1	CASSLRQGANEQFF
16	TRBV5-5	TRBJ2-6	CASSWARRSGANVLTF
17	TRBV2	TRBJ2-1	CASRPGLAGASYNEQFF
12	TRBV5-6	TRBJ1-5	CASSLRNQPQHF
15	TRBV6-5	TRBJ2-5	CASSSTRTAQETQYF
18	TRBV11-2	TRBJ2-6	CASSPGAGGNSGANVLTF
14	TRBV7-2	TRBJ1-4	CASSLAGRFEKLFF
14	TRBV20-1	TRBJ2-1	CSASWTGALDEQFF
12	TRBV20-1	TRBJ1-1	CSAPRGNTEAFF
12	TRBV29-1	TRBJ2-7	CSVGGIPYEQYF
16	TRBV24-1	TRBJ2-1	CATSDAGTGSYNEQFF
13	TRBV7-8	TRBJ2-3	CASSSSDAFTQYF
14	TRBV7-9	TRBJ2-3	CASSPRLSWDTQYF
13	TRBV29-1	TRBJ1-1	CSVEWAVNTEAFF
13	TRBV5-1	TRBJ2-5	CASSPFGEETQYF
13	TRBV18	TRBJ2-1	CASSPLADNEQFF
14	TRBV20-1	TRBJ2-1	CSAIAEGGRNEQFF
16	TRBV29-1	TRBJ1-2	CSVEDDRGRFSYGYTF
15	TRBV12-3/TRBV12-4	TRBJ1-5	CASSIGTAGNQPQHF
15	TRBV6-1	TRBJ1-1	CASSREGAPGAEAFF
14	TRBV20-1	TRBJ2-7	CSARDGLAGDEQYF
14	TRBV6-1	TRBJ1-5	CASSEVAEVQPQHF
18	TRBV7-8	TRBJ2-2	CASSLSPASGINTGELFF
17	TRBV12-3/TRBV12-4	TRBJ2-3	CASSLLRGQGWPDTQYF
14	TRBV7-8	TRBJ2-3	CASSFRPSTDTQYF
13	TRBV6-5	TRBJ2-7	CASSRGSGYEQYF
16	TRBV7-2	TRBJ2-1	CASSLTSDRRGNEQFF
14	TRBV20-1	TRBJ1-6	CSASTSGAESPLHF
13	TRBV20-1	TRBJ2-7	CSARGTGHYEQYF
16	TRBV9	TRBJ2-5	CASSVASGLAEETQYF
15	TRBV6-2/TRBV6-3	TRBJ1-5	CASSYLTGSNQPQHF
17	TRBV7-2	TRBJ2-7	CASSLGSGRVLSYEQYF
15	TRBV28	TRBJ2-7	CASSLSAGGSYEQYF
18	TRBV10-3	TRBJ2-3	CAISEVTSGRRATDTQYF
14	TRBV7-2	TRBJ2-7	CASSYSMQGREQYF
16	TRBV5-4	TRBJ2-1	CASSWGGADRYNEQFF
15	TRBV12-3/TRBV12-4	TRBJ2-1	CASRPSGGLYNEQFF
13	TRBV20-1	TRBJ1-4	CSAGREVYEKLFF
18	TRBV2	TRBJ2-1	CASSAGTGASGVYNEQFF
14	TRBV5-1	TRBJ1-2	CASSFQGPDYGYTF
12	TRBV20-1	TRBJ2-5	CSAAQALGTQYF
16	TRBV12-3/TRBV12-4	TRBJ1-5	CASSSLTGGQGQPQHF
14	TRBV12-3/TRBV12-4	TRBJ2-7	CASSRGVPTYEQYF
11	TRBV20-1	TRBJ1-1	CSASGANEAFF
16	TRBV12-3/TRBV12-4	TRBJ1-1	CASSFSTGPLNTEAFF
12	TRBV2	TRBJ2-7	CASASEAYEQYF
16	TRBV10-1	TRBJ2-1	CASSGPRDRHYNEQFF
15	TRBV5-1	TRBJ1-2	CASSEIQGAGYGYTF
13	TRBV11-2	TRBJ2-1	CASSLGLGNEQFF